Listed below are T cell receptor beta chains from one sample, sequenced in a study of radiotherapy plus CTLA-4 blockade in lung cancer. The method was immunoSEQ multiplex PCR; TCRdb's version includes in-frame clones alone and lacks a portion of them. Of 80,000 to 100,000 clones in the sample, around 74% are singletons; the top ten hold around 3%. The sample was peripheral blood, taken from a patient treated with radiotherapy plus ipilimumab. The source is a human donor with non-small cell lung cancer who had a partial response to radiotherapy plus ipilimumab. Some clones in this sample may be carry-over from other donors' samples. Both conserved end residues are part of each CDR3. The D gene is left open where the match is weak. Some rows mark clone size as missing; the rest say once, few, many or name a class of expanded clone.

abundance,d_gene,v_gene,j_gene,CDR3aa,CDR3nt
NA,NA,TRBV28,TRBJ1-5,CAVVGTGNQPQHF,TGTGCCGTGGTGGGGACTGGTAATCAGCCCCAGCATTTT
few,NA,TRBV2,TRBJ2-7,CASRYLSSPSPSGWGRGEQYF,TGTGCCAGCCGATACTTAAGCTCCCCTTCCCCTTCGGGCTGGGGGCGAGGCGAGCAGTACTTC
few,TRBD1,TRBV23-1,TRBJ1-5,CAPDRGPHQPQHF,TGCGCCCCGGACAGGGGGCCTCATCAGCCCCAGCATTTT
few,NA,TRBV7-2,TRBJ2-7,CASSSPARYYEQYF,TGTGCCAGCAGCTCCCCCGCGAGGTACTACGAGCAGTACTTC
once,NA,TRBV28,TRBJ1-6,CASNTGGLVSPLHF,TGTGCCAGCAATACCGGAGGGTTGGTTTCACCCCTCCACTTT
few,NA,TRBV21-1,TRBJ1-2,CASSNTRFTTNYGYTF,TGTGCCAGCAGCAATACGCGTTTCACTACTAACTATGGCTACACCTTC
NA,TRBD1,TRBV7-2,TRBJ2-1,CASSLFFRTGGNEQFF,TGTGCCAGCAGCTTATTTTTTAGGACAGGGGGAAATGAGCAGTTCTTC
NA,NA,TRBV15,TRBJ1-6,CATSRDRAAVNSPLHF,TGTGCCACCAGCAGAGACAGGGCAGCAGTCAATTCACCCCTCCACTTT
NA,TRBD1,TRBV28,TRBJ2-7,CASRSRDRVYEQYF,TGTGCCAGCAGGTCCCGGGACAGGGTCTACGAGCAGTACTTC
NA,NA,TRBV21-1,TRBJ1-5,CASSKGQGNSNQPQHF,TGTGCCAGCAGCAAAGGACAGGGGAATAGCAATCAGCCCCAGCATTTT
NA,NA,TRBV5-1,TRBJ1-6,CASSSTGGNSPLHF,TGCGCCAGCAGCTCAACAGGTGGTAATTCACCCCTCCACTTT
NA,TRBD2,TRBV28,TRBJ2-1,CASRLPGLAGVWEQFF,TGTGCCAGCAGGCTACCGGGACTAGCGGGAGTATGGGAGCAGTTCTTC
NA,TRBD2,TRBV7-2,TRBJ2-5,CASSSYGTSGRETQYF,TGTGCCAGCAGCTCATACGGGACTAGCGGGCGGGAGACCCAGTACTTC
NA,TRBD2,TRBV5-6,TRBJ2-1,CASSAGTSGGFLNEQFF,TGTGCCAGCAGCGCGGGGACTAGCGGGGGGTTCCTCAATGAGCAGTTCTTC
once,TRBD1,TRBV2,TRBJ2-5,CASSEAGPGTEEYF,TGTGCCAGCAGTGAAGCGGGCCCCGGGACAGAAGAGTACTTC
once,TRBD1,TRBV7-8,TRBJ2-7,CASSLTGGWYEQYF,TGTGCCAGCAGCTTGACAGGGGGTTGGTACGAGCAGTACTTC
once,TRBD1,TRBV7-2,TRBJ2-1,CASSWTGGDDEQFF,TGTGCCAGCAGTTGGACAGGGGGCGACGATGAGCAGTTCTTC
NA,TRBD1,TRBV6-5,TRBJ1-3,CASSYTTGVGNTIYF,TGTGCCAGCAGTTACACGACAGGGGTTGGAAACACCATATATTTT
few,TRBD1,TRBV19,TRBJ2-7,CASTVDRNSYEQYF,TGTGCCAGTACCGTGGACAGGAACTCCTACGAGCAGTACTTC
NA,NA,TRBV10-1,TRBJ2-2,CASSESWEFDTGELFF,TGCGCCAGCAGTGAGTCTTGGGAGTTTGACACCGGGGAGCTGTTTTTT
NA,NA,TRBV19,TRBJ1-1,CASNDDRYSEAFF,TGTGCCAGTAACGATGACAGGTACTCTGAAGCTTTCTTT
few,NA,TRBV6-6,TRBJ1-5,CASSYSQGNQPQHF,TGTGCCAGCAGTTACTCACAGGGAAATCAGCCCCAGCATTTT
NA,NA,TRBV6-1,TRBJ2-3,CASSEQGSSTDTQYF,TGTGCCAGCAGCGAACAGGGATCGAGCACAGATACGCAGTATTTT